What follows are 6 T cell receptor beta chains derived from one specimen sequenced in a study of T cell repertoires in cytomegalovirus infection. Their antigens are not known. TCRdb reanalysed the reads using MiXCR and keeps one entry per CDR3 protein. The sample shows about 310,000 distinct CDR3 sequences, approximately 25% of them seen only once. The source material was cultured PBMCs, sampled from culture after CMV antigen stimulation. All receptors come from a human donor in good health (CMV status not recorded). Some clones in this sample may be carry-over from other donors' samples.

This clonotype was seen repeatedly, ten times or more. The V call is TRBV7-2, the J call TRBJ2-3; D uncertain. The CDR3 runs to 15 residues. The germline V gene encodes CDR1 SGHTA and CDR2 FQGNSA. Trimming pared 1 base from V and 2 bases from J, leaving 10 bases between. The CDR3 region has the DNA TGTGCCAGCAGCTTAGTGGCTAAAAACACAGATACGCAGTATTTT. Protein: CASSLVAKNTDTQYF. Combining the CDR3 with reference TRBV7-2 and TRBJ2-3 gives the whole variable domain GAGVSQSPSNKVTEKGKDVELRCDPISGHTALYWYRQSLGQGLEFLIYFQGNSAPDKSGLPSDRFSAERTGGSVSTLTIQRTQQEDSAVYLCASSLVAKNTDTQYFGPGTRLTVL.

The chain recombines TRBV28 with TRBJ1-5; D call uncertain. Germline values: CDR1 MDHEN, CDR2 SYDVKM. The ends were cut back, 1 base at V and 0 bases at J, with 13 bases in the middle. This CDR3 contains 17 residues. CDR3 region: CASSLSVGHPSNQPQHF. In nucleotides, the CDR3 is TGTGCCAGCAGTTTATCGGTGGGCCACCCTAGCAATCAGCCCCAGCATTTT.

The rearrangement joins TRBV3-1 to TRBJ2-1; 8 bases fit TRBD2. The CDR3 length is 15 residues. Germline loops: CDR1 LGHDT, CDR2 YNNKEL (reference sequence). After removal of 7 bases from V and 3 bases from J, the junction contained 8 bases not matched to a gene. CDR3 sequence reads: CASTSAAGGYNEQFF. DNA for the CDR3: TGTGCCAGCACCTCGGCGGCGGGAGGCTACAATGAGCAGTTCTTC.

The rearrangement links TRBV20-1 to TRBJ2-5; TRBD2 aligns across 10 bases. After removal of 0 bases from V and 5 bases from J, the junction contained 12 bases not matched to a gene. CDR3 length: 17 amino acids. Germline V gives CDR1 DFQATT, CDR2 SNEGSKA (reference sequence). In DNA form, the CDR3 reads TGCAGTGCTAGAGATTCGAGTAGCGGGAGGATGAGTGAGACCCAGTACTTC. Translating it yields CSARDSSSGRMSETQYF.

This clonotype was seen a handful of times. V gene TRBV29-1 combines with J gene TRBJ2-1; D is unresolved. The V end was cut by 7 bases, the J end by 9 bases, with 16 bases between. Germline values: CDR1 SQVTM, CDR2 ANQGSEA. The CDR3 contains 12 residues. The CDR3, as DNA: TGCAGCGGCGGACGGCCCCGCAGTGAGCAGTTCTTC. Protein sequence: CSGGRPRSEQFF.

In this sample, this clonotype turned up a few times. V is TRBV10-3 and J is TRBJ1-2, with 12 nucleotides matching TRBD1. CDR1 and CDR2 from the germline V gene are ENHRY and SYGVKD. The V segment lost 8 bases and the J segment 5 bases; nucleotides outside the gene matches: 3. CDR3 length equals 13 residues. DNA of the CDR3: TGTGCCATCGGGGGACAGGGGGCGTATGGCTACACCTTC. It translates to CAIGGQGAYGYTF.